This TCR beta chain was recovered during a study of CD8 T cells in Susac syndrome. This CDR3 is built from 12 residues. Trimming pared 9 bases from V and 2 bases from J, leaving 11 bases between. Germline-derived CDR1 and CDR2 are LNHDA and SQIVND (reference sequence). With random hexamers, reverse transcription was performed on roughly 0.5 to 1 ug of RNA. The method of amplification for TCR beta CDR3 was immunoSEQ multiplex PCR, covering 54 Vbeta and 13 Jbeta. TCRdb re-derived calls from the immunoSEQ multiplex PCR reads in MiXCR, one entry per CDR3 protein. The sample lists roughly 140,000 distinct CDR3 sequences, roughly 94% occurring once.

Material: CD8+ T cells from PBMCs. V is TRBV19 and J is TRBJ2-7; either TRBD1 or TRBD2 may supply D (5 bases each). This TCR was recovered from a human donor in good health. This CDR3 is CASGRDAYEQYF. The CDR3 DNA reads as TGTGCCAGCGGCAGGGACGCCTACGAGCAGTACTTC.